The 13 T cell receptor beta chains below were found in one sample sequenced in a study of shared clonotypes between healthy human individuals (dated by TCRdb to the early 2020s). The receptor library was made with the immunoSEQ multiplex PCR assay. TCRdb took over this immuneACCESS table, retaining in-frame rearrangements with V and J assigned. Such tables are incomplete; in checked studies, under half of the missing clones stem from an unresolved V gene, and the remainder is unexplained. Across this sample there are 1,100,000 or so clones, with more than 75% seen only once. The ten largest clones take up 0.52% of the sample. The sequencing input was memory CD4+ T cells from PBMCs. In light of the paper, this sample's cell subset or site label describes: CD45RA-negative fraction. Every receptor here comes from a young man in good health. Some clones in this sample may be carry-over from other donors' samples.

The J gene is TRBJ2-5, the V gene TRBV5-1, with D possibly TRBD2 on 6 matching bases. This CDR3 region has 12 residues. Germline assignment: CDR1 SGHRS and CDR2 YFSETQ. V lost 3 bases and J lost 5, with 8 bases in between. The CDR3 DNA follows: TGCGCCAGCAGCTCGGGGGAGGAGACCCAGTACTTC. It specifies CASSSGEETQYF.

This clone was recorded only once. V gene TRBV2 combines with J gene TRBJ1-2, with D possibly being TRBD1 (5 bases). Deletions cut 2 bases from V and 7 bases from J, with 20 bases between. This CDR3 is built from 16 residues. Germline V gene lookup returns CDR1 SNHLY and CDR2 FYNNEI. The CDR3 nucleotides read TGTGCCAGCAGTGAACGGGGGGTCGGGACCTTCTCTGGCTACACCTTC. This translates into CASSERGVGTFSGYTF.

V gene TRBV4-1 combines with J gene TRBJ2-5; tentatively, D is TRBD2 (7 bases). The CDR3 has 15 residues. The germline gives CDR1 MGHRA, CDR2 YSYEKL. Trimming took off 1 base at V and 5 bases at J, with 14 bases between the two ends. The CDR3 region is CASSQGGGFWETQYF. In nucleotides, the CDR3 is TGCGCCAGCAGCCAAGGGGGGGGCTTTTGGGAGACCCAGTACTTC.

J is TRBJ2-1 and V is TRBV19; possible D gene TRBD2, 5 bases. Germline CDR1 LNHDA, CDR2 SQIVND (reference sequence). This CDR3 spans 16 amino acids. Between the trimmed V and J ends, which lost 5 bases and 3 bases, there was a span of 17 bases. Here the CDR3 DNA reads TGTGCCAGTAGTGTTTTTCGGGATGCGGTCTACAATGAGCAGTTCTTC. Translated, it gives CASSVFRDAVYNEQFF.

This rearrangement joins TRBV4-2 to TRBJ2-2, with a tentative D call TRBD1 (5 bases). The germline gives CDR1 LGHNA, CDR2 YNFKEQ. The CDR3 is 13 residues long. Between the trimmed V and J ends, which lost 4 bases and 15 bases, there was a span of 18 bases. CDR3 sequence (DNA): TGTGCCAGCAGCCCTCAGGGCGCCTCGGTGGTGTTTTTT. Its protein product is CASSPQGASVVFF.

This rearrangement joins TRBV28 to TRBJ2-5, with D perhaps matching TRBD2 (5 bases). From germline, CDR1 is MDHEN and CDR2 SYDVKM. V was cut by 7 bases and J by 1 base, with 16 bases left in between. The CDR3 spans 15 residues. The CDR3 region has the DNA TGTGCCAGCACCCGGGGTCGTGCTCGCCAAGAGACCCAGTACTTC. Translating it yields CASTRGRARQETQYF.

This clone was seen repeatedly, ten times or more. The rearrangement links TRBV2 to TRBJ1-5; D uncertain. Germline V gene data show CDR1 as SNHLY and CDR2 as FYNNEI. The germline V and J ends were trimmed by 2 bases and 5 bases, with 7 bases remaining between them. This CDR3 is built from 13 residues. CDR3 protein: CASSENGDQPQHF. The CDR3 nucleotides read TGTGCCAGCAGTGAAAATGGGGATCAGCCCCAGCATTTT.

The chain joins TRBV5-1 to TRBJ2-3, with no clear D. V dropped 0 bases and J dropped 1 base, with 6 bases sitting between them. This CDR3 comprises 14 residues. Per the germline V gene, CDR1 is SGHRS and CDR2 is YFSETQ. CDR3 sequence: CASSLEVRTDTQYF. CDR3 bases: TGCGCCAGCAGCTTGGAGGTCCGCACAGATACGCAGTATTTT.

V usage is TRBV5-4 and J usage is TRBJ2-7; D remains unclear. This CDR3 region has 14 residues. Germline CDR1 and CDR2: SGHNT and YYREEE (reference sequence). Trimming pared 0 bases from V and 4 bases from J, leaving 11 bases between. CDR3 residues: CASSLAPAIYEQYF. Written as DNA, the CDR3 is TGTGCCAGCAGCTTGGCCCCAGCCATATACGAGCAGTACTTC.

This clone was counted a single time. The chain links TRBV7-2 to TRBJ2-4; D possibly matches TRBD1 or TRBD2 (6 bases each). The CDR3 is made up of 15 amino acids. Trimming removed 1 base at V and 3 bases at J, with 10 bases between. Germline V CDR1 and CDR2: SGHTA, FQGNSA. This CDR3 is CASSLEKGGKNIQYF. The CDR3 coding sequence is TGTGCCAGCAGCTTAGAGAAGGGGGGCAAAAACATTCAGTACTTC.

This chain connects TRBV5-1 to TRBJ2-1, with 9 bases aligning to TRBD2. CDR1 SGHRS and CDR2 YFSETQ come from the germline V gene. Germline trimming cut 3 bases from V and 5 bases from J; bases unmatched to any gene: 6. The CDR3 spans 15 residues. This chain's CDR3 is CASSSLAGVHNEQFF. CDR3 nucleotides: TGCGCCAGCAGCTCACTAGCGGGTGTGCACAATGAGCAGTTCTTC.

This chain links TRBV5-1 with TRBJ2-7; no clear D gene. The V gene's germline CDR1 is SGHRS and CDR2 YFSETQ. This CDR3 is 13 amino acids long. The germline V and J ends were trimmed by 4 bases and 2 bases, with 10 bases remaining between them. CDR3 nucleotide sequence: TGCGCCAGCAGCCCTGCGCGGACCTACGAGCAGTACTTC. Its translation: CASSPARTYEQYF. Complete variable domain (other parts from reference TRBV5-1 and TRBJ2-7): KAGVTQTPRYLIKTRGQQVTLSCSPISGHRSVSWYQQTPGQGLQFLFEYFSETQRNKGNFPGRFSGRQFSNSRSEMNVSTLELGDSALYLCASSPARTYEQYFGPGTRLTVT.

CDR3 protein: CASDNRVGTEAFF. In nucleotides, the CDR3 is TGTGCCAGCGATAACAGGGTGGGGACTGAAGCTTTCTTT. This sequence joins TRBV28 and TRBJ1-1; D might be TRBD1 (6 bases). The CDR3 sequence is 13 residues long. The V gene's germline CDR1 is MDHEN and CDR2 SYDVKM. The germline V and J ends were trimmed by 8 bases and 5 bases, with 15 bases remaining between them.